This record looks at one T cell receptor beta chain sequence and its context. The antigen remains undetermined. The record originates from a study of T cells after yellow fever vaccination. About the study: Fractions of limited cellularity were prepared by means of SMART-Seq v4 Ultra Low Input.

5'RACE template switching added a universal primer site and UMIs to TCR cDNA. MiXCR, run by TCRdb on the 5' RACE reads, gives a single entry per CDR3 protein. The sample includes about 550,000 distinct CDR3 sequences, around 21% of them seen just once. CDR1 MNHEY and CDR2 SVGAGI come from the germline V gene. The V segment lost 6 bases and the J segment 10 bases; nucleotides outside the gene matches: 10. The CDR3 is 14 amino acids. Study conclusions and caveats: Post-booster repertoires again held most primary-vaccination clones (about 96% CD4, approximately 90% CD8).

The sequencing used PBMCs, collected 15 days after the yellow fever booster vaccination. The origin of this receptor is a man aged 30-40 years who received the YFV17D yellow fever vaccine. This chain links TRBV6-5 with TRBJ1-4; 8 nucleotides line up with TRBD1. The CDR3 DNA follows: TGTGCCAGCAGGTACCAGGGGGCTACGGGAAAACTGTTTTTT. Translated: CASRYQGATGKLFF.